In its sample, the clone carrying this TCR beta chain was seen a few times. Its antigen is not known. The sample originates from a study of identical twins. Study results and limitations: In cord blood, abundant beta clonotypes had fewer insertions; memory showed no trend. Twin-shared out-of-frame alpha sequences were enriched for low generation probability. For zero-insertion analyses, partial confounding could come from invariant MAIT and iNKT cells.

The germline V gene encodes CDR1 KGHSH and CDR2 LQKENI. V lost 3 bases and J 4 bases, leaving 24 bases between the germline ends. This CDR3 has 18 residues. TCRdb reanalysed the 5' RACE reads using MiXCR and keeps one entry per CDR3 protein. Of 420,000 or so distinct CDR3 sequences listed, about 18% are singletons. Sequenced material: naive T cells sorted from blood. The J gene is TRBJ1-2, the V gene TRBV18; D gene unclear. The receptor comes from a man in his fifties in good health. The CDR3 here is CASSPAPQGRVRIYGYTF. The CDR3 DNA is TGTGCCAGCTCACCCGCACCTCAAGGACGGGTGCGGATCTATGGCTACACCTTC.